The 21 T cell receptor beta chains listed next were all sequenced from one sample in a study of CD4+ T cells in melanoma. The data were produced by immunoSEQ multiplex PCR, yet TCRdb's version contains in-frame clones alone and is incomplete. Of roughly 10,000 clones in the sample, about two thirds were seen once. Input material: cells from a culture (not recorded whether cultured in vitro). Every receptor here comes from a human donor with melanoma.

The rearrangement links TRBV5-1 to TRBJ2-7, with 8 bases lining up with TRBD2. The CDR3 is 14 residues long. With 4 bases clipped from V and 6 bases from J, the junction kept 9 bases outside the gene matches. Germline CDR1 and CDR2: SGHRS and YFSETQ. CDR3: CASSPTGGEFEQYF. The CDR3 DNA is TGCGCCAGCAGCCCAACGGGGGGGGAATTCGAGCAGTACTTC.

CDR3 in amino acids: CASKVVGRHQHF. For the CDR3, the DNA is TGTGCCAGCAAAGTGGTTGGCAGGCACCAGCATTTT. The chain couples TRBV6-5 to TRBJ1-5; unclear D gene. Trimming shortened V by 7 bases and J by 12 bases, and 16 bases separated the two germline ends. The CDR3 extends over 12 amino acids. Germline CDR1 reads MNHEY; CDR2 reads SVGAGI.

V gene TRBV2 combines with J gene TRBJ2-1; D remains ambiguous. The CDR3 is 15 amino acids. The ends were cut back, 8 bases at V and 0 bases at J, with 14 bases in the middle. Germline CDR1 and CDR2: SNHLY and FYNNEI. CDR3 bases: TGTGCCAGCCAGACTGCCCAGAGCTCCTACAATGAGCAGTTCTTC. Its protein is CASQTAQSSYNEQFF.

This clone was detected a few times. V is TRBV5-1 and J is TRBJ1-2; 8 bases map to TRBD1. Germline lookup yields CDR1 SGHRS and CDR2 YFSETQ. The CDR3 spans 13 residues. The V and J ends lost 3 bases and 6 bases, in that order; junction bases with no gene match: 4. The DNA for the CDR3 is TGCGCCAGCAGCTCGGACAGGGTGCATGGCTACACCTTC. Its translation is CASSSDRVHGYTF.

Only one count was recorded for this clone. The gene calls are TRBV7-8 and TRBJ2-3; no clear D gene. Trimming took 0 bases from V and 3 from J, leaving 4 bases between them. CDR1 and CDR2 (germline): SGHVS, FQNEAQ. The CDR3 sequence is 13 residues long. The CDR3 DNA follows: TGTGCCAGCAGCTTAGCGCGGACAGATACGCAGTATTTT. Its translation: CASSLARTDTQYF.

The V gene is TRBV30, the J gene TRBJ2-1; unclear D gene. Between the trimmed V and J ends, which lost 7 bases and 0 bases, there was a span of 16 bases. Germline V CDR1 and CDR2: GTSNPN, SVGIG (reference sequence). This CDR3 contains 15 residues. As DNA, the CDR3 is TGTGCCTCCACCCCCGGGCTGAGCTCCTACAATGAGCAGTTCTTC. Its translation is CASTPGLSSYNEQFF.

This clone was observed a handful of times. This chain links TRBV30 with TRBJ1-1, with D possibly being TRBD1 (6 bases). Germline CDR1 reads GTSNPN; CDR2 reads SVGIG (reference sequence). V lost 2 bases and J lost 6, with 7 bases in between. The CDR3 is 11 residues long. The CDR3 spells CAWSRQAEAFF. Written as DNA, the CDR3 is TGTGCCTGGAGTAGACAGGCTGAAGCTTTCTTT. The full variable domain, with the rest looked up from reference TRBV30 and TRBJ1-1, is SQTIHQWPATLVQPVGSPLSLECTVEGTSNPNLYWYRQAAGRGLQLLFYSVGIGQISSEVPQNLSASRPQDRQFILSSKKLLLSDSGFYLCAWSRQAEAFFGQGTRLTVV.

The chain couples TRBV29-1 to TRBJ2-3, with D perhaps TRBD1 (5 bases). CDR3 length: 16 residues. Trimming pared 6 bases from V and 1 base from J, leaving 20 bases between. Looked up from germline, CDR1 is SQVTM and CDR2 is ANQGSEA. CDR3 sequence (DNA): TGCAGCGTCCTAGGGCTACCGAGACAGCGCACAGATACGCAGTATTTT. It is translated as CSVLGLPRQRTDTQYF.

In DNA, the CDR3 is TGTGCCAGCAGTGATTTGGACAGGGAAGACGAAAAACTGTTTTTT. This sequence encodes CASSDLDREDEKLFF. The chain uses TRBV6-1 and TRBJ1-4; TRBD1 aligns across 8 bases. Germline V gene sequence: CDR1 MNHNS, CDR2 SASEGT. V shed 3 bases, J shed 8 bases, and the junction held 8 bases outside the gene matches. This CDR3 is 15 amino acids long.

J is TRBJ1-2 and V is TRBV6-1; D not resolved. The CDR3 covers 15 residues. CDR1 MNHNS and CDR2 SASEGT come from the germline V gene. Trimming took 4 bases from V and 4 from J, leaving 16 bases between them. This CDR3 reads CASSVGFGGTYGYTF. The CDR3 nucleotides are TGTGCCAGCAGTGTGGGGTTTGGCGGTACCTATGGCTACACCTTC.

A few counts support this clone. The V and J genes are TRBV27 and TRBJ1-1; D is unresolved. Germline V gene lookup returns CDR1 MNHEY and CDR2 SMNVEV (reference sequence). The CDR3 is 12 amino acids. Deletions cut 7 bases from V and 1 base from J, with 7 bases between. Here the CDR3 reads CASKVGNTEAFF. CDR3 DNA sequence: TGTGCCAGCAAGGTGGGGAACACTGAAGCTTTCTTT.

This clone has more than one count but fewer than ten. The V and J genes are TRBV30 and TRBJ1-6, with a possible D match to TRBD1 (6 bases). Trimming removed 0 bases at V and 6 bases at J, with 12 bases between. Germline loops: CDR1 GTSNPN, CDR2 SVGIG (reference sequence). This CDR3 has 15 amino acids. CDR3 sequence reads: CAWSVLPGANSPLHF. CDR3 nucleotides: TGTGCCTGGAGTGTACTACCGGGGGCTAATTCACCCCTCCACTTT.

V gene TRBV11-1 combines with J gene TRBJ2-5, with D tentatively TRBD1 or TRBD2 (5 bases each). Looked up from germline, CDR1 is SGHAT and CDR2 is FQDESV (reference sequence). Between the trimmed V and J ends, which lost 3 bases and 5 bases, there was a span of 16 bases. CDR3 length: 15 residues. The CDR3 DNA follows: TGTGCCAGCAGCTTGACGGGGCCCCCCGCGGAGACCCAGTACTTC. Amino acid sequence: CASSLTGPPAETQYF. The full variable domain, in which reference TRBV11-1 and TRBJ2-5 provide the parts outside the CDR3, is EAEVAQSPRYKITEKSQAVAFWCDPISGHATLYWYRQILGQGPELLVQFQDESVVDDSQLPKDRFSAERLKGVDSTLKIQPAELGDSAMYLCASSLTGPPAETQYFGPGTRLLVL.

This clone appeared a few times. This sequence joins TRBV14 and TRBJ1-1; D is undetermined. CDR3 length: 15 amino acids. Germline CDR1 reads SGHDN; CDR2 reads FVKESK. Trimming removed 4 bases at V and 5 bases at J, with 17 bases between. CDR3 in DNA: TGTGCCAGCAGCCTGCGAAGTAACGGATTAACTGAAGCTTTCTTT. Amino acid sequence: CASSLRSNGLTEAFF.

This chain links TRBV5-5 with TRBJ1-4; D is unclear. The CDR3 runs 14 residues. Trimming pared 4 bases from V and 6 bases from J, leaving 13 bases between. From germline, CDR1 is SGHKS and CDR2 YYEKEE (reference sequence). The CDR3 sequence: CASSPPPDHEKLFF. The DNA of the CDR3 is TGTGCCAGCAGCCCCCCCCCGGATCATGAAAAACTGTTTTTT.

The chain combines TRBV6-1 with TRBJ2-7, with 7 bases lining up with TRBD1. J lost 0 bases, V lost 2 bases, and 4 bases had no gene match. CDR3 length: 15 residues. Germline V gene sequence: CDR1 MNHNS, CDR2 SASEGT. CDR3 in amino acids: CASSEQGTASYEQYF. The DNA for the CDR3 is TGTGCCAGCAGTGAACAGGGGACAGCCTCCTACGAGCAGTACTTC.

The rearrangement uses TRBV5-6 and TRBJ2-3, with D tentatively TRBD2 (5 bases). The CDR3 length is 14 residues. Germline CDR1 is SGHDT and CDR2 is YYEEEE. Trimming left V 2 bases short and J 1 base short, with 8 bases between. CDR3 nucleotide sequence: TGTGCCAGCAGCTTACCCGGGGGCACAGATACGCAGTATTTT. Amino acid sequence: CASSLPGGTDTQYF.

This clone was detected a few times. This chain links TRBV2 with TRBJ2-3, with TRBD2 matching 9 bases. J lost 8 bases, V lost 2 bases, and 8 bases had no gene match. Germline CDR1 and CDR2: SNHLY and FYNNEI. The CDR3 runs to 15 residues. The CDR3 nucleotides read TGTGCCAGCAGTGAAATGCGGGGGGGGCCCGCTACGCAGTATTTT. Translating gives CASSEMRGGPATQYF.

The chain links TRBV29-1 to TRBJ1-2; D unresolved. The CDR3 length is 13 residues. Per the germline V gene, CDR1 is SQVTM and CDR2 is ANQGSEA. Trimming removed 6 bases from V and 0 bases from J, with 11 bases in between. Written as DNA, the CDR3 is TGCAGCGTCAGCCCGGAGTCTAACTATGGCTACACCTTC. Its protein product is CSVSPESNYGYTF.

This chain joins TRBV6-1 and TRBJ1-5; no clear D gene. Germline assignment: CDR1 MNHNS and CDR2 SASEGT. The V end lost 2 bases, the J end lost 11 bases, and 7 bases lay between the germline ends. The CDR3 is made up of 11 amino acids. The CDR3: CASSETRTQHF. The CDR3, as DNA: TGTGCCAGCAGTGAAACAAGGACCCAGCATTTT.

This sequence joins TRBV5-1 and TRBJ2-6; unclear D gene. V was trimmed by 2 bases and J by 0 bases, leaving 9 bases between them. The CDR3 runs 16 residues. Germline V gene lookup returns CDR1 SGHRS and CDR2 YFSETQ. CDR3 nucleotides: TGCGCCAGCAGCTTACCCCTGAACTCTGGGGCCAACGTCCTGACTTTC. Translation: CASSLPLNSGANVLTF.